The rows below give T cell receptor beta chains drawn from one sample of a study of blood T cell repertoires in COVID-19. Produced via immunoSEQ multiplex PCR; TCRdb's table is partial and in-frame only. The sample contains 40,000 to 55,000 clones, 70% to 90% of which appear only once. The sample consisted of peripheral blood. These receptors all stem from a man between 65 and 85 years old with active COVID-19. The CDR3 runs from the conserved cysteine through the conserved F or W. A D gene is named only where the DNA matches it firmly. Part of the rows lack a size; the others show once, few, many or a class for expanded clones.

TRBJ1-4,-,-,TRBV5-1,CASSVRGEKLFF,TGCGCCAGCAGCGTCCGGGGTGAAAAACTGTTTTTT
TRBJ2-5,-,TRBD2,TRBV4-3,CASSQDLISGGRQETQYF,TGCGCCAGCAGCCAAGATCTGATAAGCGGGGGCAGACAAGAGACCCAGTACTTC
TRBJ2-7,-,-,TRBV6-5,CASSYYRDFGYEQYF,TGTGCCAGCAGTTACTACCGGGACTTCGGCTACGAGCAGTACTTC
TRBJ2-1,-,-,TRBV4-2,CASSQDRFDNEQFF,TGTGCCAGCAGCCAAGATCGTTTCGACAATGAGCAGTTCTTC
TRBJ1-2,-,TRBD1,TRBV6-5,CASSLTGTGVNYGYTF,TGTGCCAGCAGTTTAACCGGGACAGGGGTTAACTATGGCTACACCTTC
TRBJ1-3,-,-,TRBV5-1,CASSQAASGNTIYF,TGCGCCAGCTCGCAGGCTGCCTCTGGAAACACCATATATTTT
TRBJ2-3,once,-,TRBV28,CASSPPSTDTQYF,TGTGCCAGCAGCCCTCCTAGCACAGATACGCAGTATTTT
TRBJ2-5,-,TRBD2,TRBV11-3,CASSLGGSGRQETQYF,TGTGCCAGCAGCTTAGGAGGTAGCGGGAGACAAGAGACCCAGTACTTC
TRBJ2-3,-,-,TRBV7-2,CASSLRPRGRGADTQYF,TGTGCCAGCAGCTTACGACCTCGGGGGAGGGGGGCAGATACGCAGTATTTT
TRBJ1-1,once,-,TRBV27,CASSPRRTNTEAFF,TGTGCCAGCAGTCCGAGGAGAACGAACACTGAAGCTTTCTTT
TRBJ2-7,-,TRBD2,TRBV5-5,CASTVGLAAYEQYF,TGTGCCAGCACCGTGGGACTAGCGGCCTACGAGCAGTACTTC
TRBJ1-1,-,-,TRBV19,CASSGRGNTEAFF,TGTGCCAGCAGTGGACGGGGGAACACTGAAGCTTTCTTT
TRBJ2-3,-,-,TRBV28,CASSLPTWGGTDTQYF,TGTGCCAGCAGTTTACCCACATGGGGGGGCACAGATACGCAGTATTTT
TRBJ2-3,-,TRBD1,TRBV7-8,CASSPRQGVTDTQYF,TGTGCCAGCAGCCCACGACAGGGGGTAACAGATACGCAGTATTTT
TRBJ2-3,few,-,TRBV12-3/TRBV12-4,CASSLQGATQYF,TGTGCCAGCAGTTTGCAGGGTGCTACGCAGTATTTT
TRBJ2-7,-,-,TRBV10-1,CATQQQGTNEQYF,TGCGCCACCCAACAACAGGGAACTAACGAGCAGTACTTC
TRBJ2-7,-,TRBD2,TRBV4-3,CASSATGTTEQYF,TGCGCCAGCAGCGCAACCGGGACTACCGAGCAGTACTTC
TRBJ1-1,few,-,TRBV28,CASSPLGGGDTEAFF,TGTGCCAGCAGTCCCCTTGGTGGTGGAGACACTGAAGCTTTCTTT
TRBJ1-1,-,-,TRBV19,CASSINVREEPEAFF,TGTGCCAGTAGTATCAATGTCAGGGAGGAGCCTGAAGCTTTCTTT
TRBJ1-5,-,TRBD1,TRBV27,CASRTGRSSNQPQHF,TGTGCCAGCCGGACAGGCCGTTCTAGCAATCAGCCCCAGCATTTT
TRBJ2-2,-,TRBD1,TRBV5-1,CASSVRSQGGGGELFF,TGCGCCAGCAGCGTCCGCTCCCAAGGGGGCGGCGGGGAGCTGTTTTTT
TRBJ1-1,-,-,TRBV28,CASSLWTVRNTEAFF,TGTGCCAGCAGTTTATGGACAGTTAGGAACACTGAAGCTTTCTTT
TRBJ2-3,-,TRBD2,TRBV10-3,CAISVLAGTTDTQYF,TGTGCCATCAGTGTCCTAGCGGGGACCACAGATACGCAGTATTTT